The T cell receptor beta chain described here comes from a study of neurological immune-mediated disorders. The study, taken as a whole, reports: Phylogenetic grouping assigned the repertoires of 18 of 34 multiple sclerosis patients to a single related-CDR3 cluster, representing a possible signature.

V lost 7 bases and J lost 5; bases outside the gene matches: 6. Germline lookup yields CDR1 DFQATT and CDR2 SNEGSKA (reference sequence). The CDR3 covers 13 residues. Some 1 million sorted CD4+ or CD8+ T cells made each library. Each TCR transcript was tagged with a 10-nucleotide random UMI during 5'RACE. Sequencing runs each yielded over 170 million TCR-beta sequences from 15-18 subjects. TCRdb fed the 5' RACE reads into MiXCR, producing one record per CDR3 protein. The sample has tens of thousands of distinct CDR3 sequences; 3% to 4.5% are singletons. There are many counts of this clonotype. The antigen remains unidentified.

The receptor was derived from a woman aged 40 to 50 with multiple sclerosis. V usage is TRBV20-1 and J usage is TRBJ2-1, with 9 bases fitting TRBD2. The sequenced material came from CD4+ T cells from blood. Here the CDR3 DNA reads TGCAGTGTAGAGCGGGGGGCAAACAATGAGCAGTTCTTC. Protein product: CSVERGANNEQFF.